This note documents a single T cell receptor (beta chain) sequence. The CDR3 loop spans 14 amino acids. Trimming removed 5 bases at V and 7 bases at J, with 12 bases between. Germline CDR1 reads SEHNR; CDR2 reads FQNEAQ (reference sequence). Original processing methods: Amplification from reference gene primers served as the basis for estimated nucleated cell counts. Only in-frame clones appear in the TCRdb table, and some are missing; sequencing was by immunoSEQ multiplex PCR. From that table come the V and J calls and clone size; the DNA was used to work out D and trimming. The table has about 160,000 clones, under 90% seen once. This sample is drawn from a study of blood T cell repertoires in COVID-19.

This TCR was sampled from a woman older than 75 with active or convalescent COVID-19. The chain couples TRBV7-9 to TRBJ1-6, with D uncertain. Sequencing used peripheral blood. CDR3 sequence reads: CASSDGRRNSPLHF. The DNA for the CDR3 is TGTGCCAGCAGCGACGGGAGGAGGAATTCACCCCTCCACTTT. Looking up the rest from reference TRBV7-9 and TRBJ1-6 gives the full variable domain: DTGVSQNPRHKITKRGQNVTFRCDPISEHNRLYWYRQTLGQGPEFLTYFQNEAQLEKSRLLSDRFSAERPKGSFSTLEIQRTEQGDSAMYLCASSDGRRNSPLHFGNGTRLTVT.